The clone carrying this T cell receptor (beta chain) was seen just once. The antigen remains unidentified. Separation from the approximately 660-subject first cohort characterized the roughly 120-subject validation cohort, to which the donors belonged. The data were taken from a study of cytomegalovirus exposure and HLA in healthy donors. Study-wide findings and caveats: The study labeled 164 TCR beta chains cytomegalovirus-associated. Whilst most TCR sequences proved rare, a subset of public TCRs occurred across many donors. In a later analysis, first-cohort TCR clusters were found to tend to co-occur in the approximately 120 validation repertoires.

Only in-frame clones appear in the TCRdb table, and some are missing; sequencing was by immunoSEQ multiplex PCR. This table has 150,000 to 200,000 clones, more than 75% appearing once. V lost 5 bases and J 2 bases, leaving 7 bases between the germline ends. Germline V gene sequence: CDR1 MDHEN, CDR2 SYDVKM. The CDR3 totals 12 residues. The source of this sequence is a man between 18 and 29 years old in good health and CMV-seropositive. The gene calls are TRBV28 and TRBJ2-7; no clear D gene. The sample consisted of PBMCs. In DNA, the CDR3 is TGTGCCAGCAGTATGGAGACCTACGAGCAGTACTTC. This sequence encodes CASSMETYEQYF.